This T cell receptor (beta chain) was sequenced for a study of spatial heterogeneity in lung cancer. Study-level information: A total of about 73 untreated early-stage non-small cell lung cancer patients served as donors. Any follow-up PBMC samples that were available went on to be sequenced, and the median time to follow-up was roughly two years after resection.

Indicated time point: blood at routine non-recurrence follow-up after resection. Unsorted whole RNA samples from tumor, nontumor lung or frozen PBMC were sequenced. Notes on the study in general: TCRs found ubiquitously expanded in tumor appeared in blood more at resection than at follow-up.

The CDR3 has 15 amino acids. The germline V gene encodes CDR1 LGHNA and CDR2 YSLEER. Trimming removed 1 base from V and 0 bases from J, with 7 bases in between. With respect to this clonotype: The antigen remains undetermined.

Individually, TCR cDNA molecules were each labelled with a unique molecular identifier. TCRdb re-derived calls from the 5' RACE reads in MiXCR, one entry per CDR3 protein. The repertoire holds roughly 120,000 distinct CDR3 sequences, 12% seen once, with roughly 15% in the top ten. This chain links TRBV4-3 with TRBJ2-1; TRBD1 or TRBD2 may be the D gene (5 bases each). The sequence was obtained from a male donor with early-stage non-small cell lung cancer. The source material was PBMCs, sampled at follow-up. In DNA form, the CDR3 reads TGCGCCAGCAGCCAAGCAGGGAGCTCCTACAATGAGCAGTTCTTC. Translation: CASSQAGSSYNEQFF.